The next 19 T cell receptor beta chains were all read from a single sample in a study of blood T cell repertoires in COVID-19. Profiling relied on immunoSEQ multiplex PCR, and the TCRdb table lists in-frame clones only, not all of them. The sample includes approximately 180,000 clones, about four fifths of them seen just once. Material: peripheral blood. The receptors come from a woman in her 70s with acute or convalescent COVID-19.

As DNA, the CDR3 is TGCGCCAGCAGTGAGGCGGCCAATGAGCAGTTCTTC. Translated: CASSEAANEQFF. The rearrangement uses TRBV10-2 and TRBJ2-1; D ambiguous. Trimming took 2 bases from V and 6 from J, leaving 5 bases between them. The CDR3 has 12 amino acids. In germline, CDR1 is WSHSY, CDR2 SAAADI.

The V call is TRBV3-1 (or the pseudogene TRBV3-2), the J call TRBJ1-1; D remains unclear. Germline V gives CDR1 LGHDT, CDR2 YNNKEL (reference sequence). Trimming shortened V by 6 bases and J by 0 bases, and 14 bases separated the two germline ends. The CDR3 is made up of 15 amino acids. In DNA, the CDR3 is TGTGCCAGCAGTTTCAGAGGGAGTATGAACACTGAAGCTTTCTTT. It is translated as CASSFRGSMNTEAFF.

The chain employs TRBV9 and TRBJ2-3; 10 bases are a match to TRBD1. J was trimmed by 7 bases and V by 2 bases; bases with no gene match: 10. CDR1 and CDR2 from the germline V gene are SGDLS and YYNGEE. CDR3 size: 16 residues. The CDR3 region is CASSVWTGGIINTQYF. The CDR3 DNA reads as TGTGCCAGCAGCGTCTGGACAGGGGGTATTATAAATACGCAGTATTTT.

The rearrangement joins TRBV19 to TRBJ2-1; 12 bases map to TRBD1. CDR1 LNHDA and CDR2 SQIVND come from the germline V gene (reference sequence). This CDR3 has 15 residues. J was trimmed by 6 bases and V by 5 bases; bases with no gene match: 5. The CDR3 is CASSGLGQGANEQFF. As DNA, the CDR3 is TGTGCCAGTAGTGGATTGGGACAGGGGGCCAATGAGCAGTTCTTC. Full variable domain (missing parts from reference TRBV19 and TRBJ2-1): DGGITQSPKYLFRKEGQNVTLSCEQNLNHDAMYWYRQDPGQGLRLIYYSQIVNDFQKGDIAEGYSVSREKKESFPLTVTSAQKNPTAFYLCASSGLGQGANEQFFGPGTRLTVL.

The chain employs TRBV5-1 and TRBJ2-7, with 9 bases matching TRBD1. CDR1 SGHRS and CDR2 YFSETQ come from the germline V gene. This CDR3 is built from 14 residues. V was clipped by 4 bases and J by 2 bases; unmatched bases: 4. The chain's CDR3 is CASSPGTGTYEQYF. CDR3 nucleotides: TGCGCCAGCAGCCCCGGGACAGGGACCTACGAGCAGTACTTC.

The rearrangement links TRBV5-1 to TRBJ1-2; TRBD1 is a possible D gene (6 bases). The CDR3 has 15 residues. The germline gives CDR1 SGHRS, CDR2 YFSETQ. V was shortened by 0 bases and J by 7 bases, with 16 bases between the two germline ends. CDR3 protein: CASSLGLRDTTGYTF. The CDR3, as DNA: TGCGCCAGCAGCTTGGGCTTGAGGGACACCACTGGCTACACCTTC.

In its sample, this clone was seen a few times. The gene calls are TRBV6-6 and TRBJ1-1; 10 bases line up with TRBD1. Germline V gene lookup returns CDR1 MNHNY and CDR2 SVGAGI (reference sequence). Unmatched junction bases numbered 6, after V lost 2 bases and J lost 6 bases. This CDR3 has 15 residues. DNA of the CDR3: TGTGCCAGCAGTTACCCCCAGACAGGGGGCCCTGAAGCTTTCTTT. Translated, it gives CASSYPQTGGPEAFF.

The V call is TRBV7-8, the J call TRBJ2-7, with D perhaps TRBD2 (6 bases). Trimming shortened V by 1 base and J by 0 bases, and 16 bases separated the two germline ends. Looked up from germline, CDR1 is SGHVS and CDR2 is FQNEAQ. The CDR3 loop spans 17 amino acids. The DNA for the CDR3 is TGTGCCAGCAGCTTAGTTCTCGGGGGTACGAGCTCCTACGAGCAGTACTTC. This codes for CASSLVLGGTSSYEQYF.

The rearrangement links TRBV7-9 to TRBJ2-1; 7 bases align to TRBD1. The CDR3 is made up of 14 amino acids. The junction had 5 bases not matched to a gene; V was cut back by 4 bases and J by 5 bases. The germline CDR1 and CDR2 sequences are SEHNR and FQNEAQ (reference sequence). This CDR3 is CASSWGQINNEQFF. In nucleotides, the CDR3 is TGTGCCAGCAGCTGGGGACAGATAAACAATGAGCAGTTCTTC.

The V call is TRBV30, the J call TRBJ1-4; D is unresolved. Trimming pared 0 bases from V and 8 bases from J, leaving 10 bases between. The germline V gene has CDR1 GTSNPN and CDR2 SVGIG (reference sequence). This CDR3 spans 13 amino acids. CDR3 in amino acids: CAWSVGYDEKLFF. The DNA of the CDR3 is TGTGCCTGGAGTGTCGGGTACGACGAAAAACTGTTTTTT.

In this sample, this clone turned up a few times. Germline is not matched at one junction end, which may reflect a read error. The rearrangement uses TRBV2 and TRBJ1-1, with D possibly matching TRBD1 (5 bases). This CDR3 comprises 14 residues. Germline V CDR1 and CDR2: SNHLY, FYNNEI. The CDR3: CASSVPLASRRDLF. DNA of the CDR3: TGTGCCAGCAGTGTGCCCCTAGCCTCCAGGAGGGACCTATTT.

The chain carries TRBV19 and TRBJ2-3; 11 bases are shared with TRBD1. Looked up from germline, CDR1 is LNHDA and CDR2 is SQIVND (reference sequence). J gave up 3 bases and V 4 bases, and 12 bases lay outside the gene matches. The CDR3 sequence is 18 residues long. The CDR3 here is CASSRSGDRGEGTDTQYF. DNA for the CDR3: TGTGCCAGTAGTAGATCCGGGGACAGGGGGGAAGGGACAGATACGCAGTATTTT.

The chain joins TRBV2 to TRBJ1-1; the match to TRBD1 covers 7 bases. Per germline, CDR1 SNHLY and CDR2 FYNNEI. Trimming removed 6 bases from V and 5 bases from J; junction bases left unmatched: 9. The CDR3 totals 14 residues. This chain's CDR3 is CASSVEGALTEAFF. The CDR3 DNA reads as TGTGCCAGCAGCGTTGAGGGGGCCCTGACTGAAGCTTTCTTT.

The chain is built from TRBV19 and TRBJ1-1; D gene ambiguous. CDR1 is LNHDA, CDR2 SQIVND, per germline (reference sequence). The length of the CDR3 is 12 residues. The germline V and J ends were trimmed by 0 bases and 11 bases, with 10 bases remaining between them. Written as DNA, the CDR3 is TGTGCCAGTAGTATAGAGACGGGGAAGGCTTTCTTT. The encoded protein is CASSIETGKAFF.

This chain joins TRBV7-2 and TRBJ1-3; D is unresolved. Trimming took 5 bases from V and 3 from J, leaving 17 bases between them. Germline CDR1 SGHTA, CDR2 FQGNSA. The CDR3 sequence is 16 residues long. The CDR3 sequence: CASSDRGRSLGNTIYF. The CDR3 DNA follows: TGTGCCAGCAGCGATAGAGGGAGGTCACTTGGAAACACCATATATTTT. The whole variable domain, filled in from reference TRBV7-2 and TRBJ1-3, reads GAGVSQSPSNKVTEKGKDVELRCDPISGHTALYWYRQSLGQGLEFLIYFQGNSAPDKSGLPSDRFSAERTGGSVSTLTIQRTQQEDSAVYLCASSDRGRSLGNTIYFGEGSWLTVV.

The count of this clone is one. The rearrangement joins TRBV3-1 (or the pseudogene TRBV3-2) to TRBJ2-1, with TRBD1 as a possible D gene (5 bases). V dropped 1 base and J dropped 5 bases, with 15 bases sitting between them. The CDR3 loop spans 16 amino acids. The V gene's germline CDR1 is LGHDT and CDR2 YNNKEL (reference sequence). The CDR3 sequence is CASSQAGQILNNEQFF. CDR3 DNA: TGTGCCAGCAGCCAAGCAGGGCAGATATTAAACAATGAGCAGTTCTTC.

The sample holds a few counts of this clone. The CDR3 DNA reads TGTGCCAGCTCACCTTCCGGGACTGCAAACAATGAGCAGTTCTTC. Translated: CASSPSGTANNEQFF. The chain combines TRBV18 with TRBJ2-1; D may be TRBD2 (6 bases). Germline CDR1 KGHSH, CDR2 LQKENI. Trimming took off 3 bases at V and 5 bases at J, with 14 bases between the two ends. The CDR3 consists of 15 residues.

This clone was counted only a few times. The chain carries TRBV9 and TRBJ2-1; TRBD2 agrees at 7 bases. J lost 6 bases, V lost 0 bases, and 6 bases had no gene match. Germline lookup yields CDR1 SGDLS and CDR2 YYNGEE. The CDR3 extends over 15 amino acids. The CDR3 nucleotides are TGTGCCAGCAGCGTAGGGGGACTAACGAGCAATGAGCAGTTCTTC. It is translated as CASSVGGLTSNEQFF. Full variable domain (missing parts from reference TRBV9 and TRBJ2-1): DSGVTQTPKHLITATGQRVTLRCSPRSGDLSVYWYQQSLDQGLQFLIQYYNGEERAKGNILERFSAQQFPDLHSELNLSSLELGDSALYFCASSVGGLTSNEQFFGPGTRLTVL.

A word on this clone: Other DNA variants within this sample encode the same CDR3. V and J are TRBV7-2 and TRBJ2-3; no clear D gene. This CDR3 has 11 residues. Germline-derived CDR1 and CDR2 are SGHTA and FQGNSA. Trimming removed 1 base at V and 8 bases at J, with 4 bases between. The CDR3 DNA sequence: TGTGCCAGCAGCTTAGGAGGTACGCAGTATTTT. It is translated as CASSLGGTQYF.